This TCR beta chain was observed in a study of blood T cell repertoires in COVID-19. For the study at large: From the United States, Italy and Spain came samples of acute and convalescent COVID-19. Nucleic acid was either cDNA or gDNA, and it came from T cells, B-cell-depleted T cells, or PBMCs.

CDR3 size: 14 residues. V lost 9 bases, J lost 0 bases, and 12 bases lay in between. CDR1 is MNHEY, CDR2 SVGAGI, per germline. Followed longitudinally, the Seattle patients had been enrolled during active infection. In the source study's methods: Nucleated cell counts were estimated from reference gene primer amplification. Libraries were prepared by immunoSEQ multiplex PCR; TCRdb keeps only in-frame clonotypes and omits some of them. That table is the source of V, J and clone size, and D and trimming were worked out from the DNA. The sample yields a few hundred thousand clones, around 90% seen once. The sequencing sample was made of peripheral blood. The chain has TRBV6-5 and TRBJ1-3; D is unclear. The sequence was obtained from a woman aged 25 to 45 with COVID-19, enrolled during active disease. The CDR3 reads CASSLGFSGNTIYF. In DNA form, the CDR3 reads TGTGCCAGTTCCCTGGGCTTCTCTGGAAACACCATATATTTT.